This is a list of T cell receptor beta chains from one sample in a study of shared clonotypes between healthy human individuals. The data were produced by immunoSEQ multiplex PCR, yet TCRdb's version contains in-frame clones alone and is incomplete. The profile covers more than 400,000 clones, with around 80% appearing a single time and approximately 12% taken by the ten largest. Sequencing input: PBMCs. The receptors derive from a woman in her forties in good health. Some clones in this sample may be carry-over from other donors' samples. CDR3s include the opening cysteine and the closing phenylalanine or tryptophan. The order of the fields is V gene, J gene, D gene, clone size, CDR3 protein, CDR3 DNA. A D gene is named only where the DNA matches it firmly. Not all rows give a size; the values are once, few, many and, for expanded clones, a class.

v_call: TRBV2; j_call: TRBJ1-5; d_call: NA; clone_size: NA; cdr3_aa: CASSYADNQPQHF; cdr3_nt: TGTGCCAGCAGTTACGCGGACAATCAGCCCCAGCATTTT
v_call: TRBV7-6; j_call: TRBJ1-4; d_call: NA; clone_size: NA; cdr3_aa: CASSTLVDSLVFEKLFF; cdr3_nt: TGTGCCAGCAGCACCCTCGTAGACAGTTTGGTGTTTGAAAAACTGTTTTTT
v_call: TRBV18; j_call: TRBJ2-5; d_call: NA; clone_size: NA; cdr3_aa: CASSRGETQYF; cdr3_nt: TGTGCCAGCTCGCGGGGAGAGACCCAGTACTTC
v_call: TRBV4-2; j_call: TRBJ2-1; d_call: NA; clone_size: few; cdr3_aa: CASSPPEGTEQFF; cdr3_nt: TGTGCCAGCAGCCCGCCGGAGGGTACTGAGCAGTTCTTC
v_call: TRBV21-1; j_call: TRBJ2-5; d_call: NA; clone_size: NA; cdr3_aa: CASSKPGQGLDLIWKQETQYF; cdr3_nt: TGTGCCAGCAGCAAGCCGGGACAGGGCCTTGATCTGATCTGGAAACAAGAGACCCAGTACTTC
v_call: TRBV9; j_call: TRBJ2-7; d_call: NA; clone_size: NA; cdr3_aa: CASSRQPDHEQYF; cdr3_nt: TGTGCCAGCAGCCGACAGCCAGACCACGAGCAGTACTTC
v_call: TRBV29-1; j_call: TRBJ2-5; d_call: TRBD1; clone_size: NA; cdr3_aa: CSVRTGEETQYF; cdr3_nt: TGCAGCGTCCGGACAGGGGAAGAGACCCAGTACTTC
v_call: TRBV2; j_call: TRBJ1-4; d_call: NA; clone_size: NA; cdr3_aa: CASSEYGLGTNEKLFF; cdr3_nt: TGTGCCAGCAGTGAATACGGGTTGGGTACTAATGAAAAACTGTTTTTT
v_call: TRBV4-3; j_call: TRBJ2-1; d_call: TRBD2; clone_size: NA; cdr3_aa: CASSQGQLAGGQEQFF; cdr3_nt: TGCGCCAGCAGCCAAGGGCAACTAGCGGGAGGTCAAGAGCAGTTCTTC
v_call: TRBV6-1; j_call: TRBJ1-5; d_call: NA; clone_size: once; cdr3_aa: CASSEARVSTNQPQHF; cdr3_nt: TGTGCCAGCAGTGAAGCGCGGGTTTCTACTAATCAGCCCCAGCATTTT
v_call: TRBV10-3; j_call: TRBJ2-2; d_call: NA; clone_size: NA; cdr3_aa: CAISGGPTVTGELFF; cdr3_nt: TGTGCCATCAGTGGGGGGCCGACAGTGACCGGGGAGCTGTTTTTT
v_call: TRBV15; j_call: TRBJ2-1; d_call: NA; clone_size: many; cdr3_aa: CATSRDIGTLTDNEQFF; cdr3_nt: TGTGCCACCAGCAGAGATATTGGGACTCTGACGGACAATGAGCAGTTCTTC
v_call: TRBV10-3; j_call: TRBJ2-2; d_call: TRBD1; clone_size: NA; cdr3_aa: CAISVKGGTGGTGELFF; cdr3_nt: TGTGCCATCAGTGTGAAGGGCGGGACAGGGGGTACCGGGGAGCTGTTTTTT
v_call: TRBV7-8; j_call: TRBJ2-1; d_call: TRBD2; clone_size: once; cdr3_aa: CASSLAPPSASGFNEQFF; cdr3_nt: TGTGCCAGCAGCTTAGCCCCTCCCTCGGCTAGCGGGTTCAATGAGCAGTTCTTC
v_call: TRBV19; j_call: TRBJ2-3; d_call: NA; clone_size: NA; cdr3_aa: CASSIGPHTPDTQYF; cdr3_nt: TGTGCCAGTAGTATAGGCCCTCACACCCCGGATACGCAGTATTTT
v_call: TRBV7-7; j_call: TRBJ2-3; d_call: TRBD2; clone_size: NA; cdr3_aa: CASSPGLAGGADTQYF; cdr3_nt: TGTGCTAGCAGCCCGGGACTAGCGGGAGGAGCAGATACGCAGTATTTT
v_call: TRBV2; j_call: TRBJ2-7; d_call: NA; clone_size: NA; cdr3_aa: CATVPQPGPYEQYF; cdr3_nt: TGTGCCACCGTTCCCCAGCCGGGACCATACGAGCAGTACTTC
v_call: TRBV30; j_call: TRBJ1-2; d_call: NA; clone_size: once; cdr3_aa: CAWSVGSRSGYTF; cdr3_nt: TGTGCCTGGAGTGTCGGTTCGCGGAGCGGCTACACCTTC
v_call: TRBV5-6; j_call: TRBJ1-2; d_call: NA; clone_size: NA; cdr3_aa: CASSLGQFNYGYTF; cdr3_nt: TGTGCCAGCAGCTTGGGTCAGTTCAACTATGGCTACACCTTC
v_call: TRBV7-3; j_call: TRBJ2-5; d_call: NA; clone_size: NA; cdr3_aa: CASSLRREETQYF; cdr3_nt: TGTGCCAGCAGCTTAAGACGGGAAGAGACCCAGTACTTC
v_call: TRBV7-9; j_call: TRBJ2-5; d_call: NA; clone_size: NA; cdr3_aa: CASNDGARGRQETQYF; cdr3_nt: TGTGCCAGCAACGACGGGGCCCGGGGGCGGCAAGAGACCCAGTACTTC
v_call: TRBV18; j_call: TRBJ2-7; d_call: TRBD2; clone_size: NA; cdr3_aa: CASSPFSGRASEQYF; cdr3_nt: TGTGCCAGCTCACCATTCAGCGGGAGGGCCTCCGAGCAGTACTTC
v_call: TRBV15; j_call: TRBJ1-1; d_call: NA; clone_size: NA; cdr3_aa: CATSRGELATEAFF; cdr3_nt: TGTGCCACCAGCAGGGGAGAGTTGGCCACTGAAGCTTTCTTT
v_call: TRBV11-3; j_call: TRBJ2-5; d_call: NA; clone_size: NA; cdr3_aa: CASSVREGETQYF; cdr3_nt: TGTGCCAGCAGCGTTCGAGAGGGAGAGACCCAGTACTTC
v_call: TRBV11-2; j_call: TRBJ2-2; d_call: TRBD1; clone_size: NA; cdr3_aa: CASSLNAGTGNTGELFF; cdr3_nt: TGTGCCAGCAGCCTAAACGCCGGGACAGGGAACACCGGGGAGCTGTTTTTT
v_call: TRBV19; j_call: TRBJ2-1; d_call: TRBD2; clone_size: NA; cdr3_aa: CASSPIFGTSTPQFF; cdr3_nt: TGTGCCAGTAGTCCCATATTCGGGACTAGTACACCGCAGTTCTTC
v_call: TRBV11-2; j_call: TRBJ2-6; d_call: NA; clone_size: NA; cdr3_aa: CASSRISKQQSRANVLTF; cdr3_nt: TGTGCCAGCAGCCGGATCAGCAAGCAACAAAGTCGGGCCAACGTCCTGACTTTC
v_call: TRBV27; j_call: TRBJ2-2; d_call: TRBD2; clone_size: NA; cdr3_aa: CASSSPGGREGPGELFF; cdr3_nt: TGTGCCAGCAGTTCCCCGGGGGGACGGGAGGGCCCTGGGGAGCTGTTTTTT
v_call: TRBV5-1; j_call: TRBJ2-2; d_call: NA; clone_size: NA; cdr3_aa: CASSLARGTGELFF; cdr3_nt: TGCGCCAGCAGCTTGGCGAGGGGAACCGGGGAGCTGTTTTTT
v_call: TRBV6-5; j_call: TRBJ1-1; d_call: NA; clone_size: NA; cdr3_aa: CASSYSSRNTEAFF; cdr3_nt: TGTGCCAGCAGTTACTCGAGCAGGAACACTGAAGCTTTCTTT
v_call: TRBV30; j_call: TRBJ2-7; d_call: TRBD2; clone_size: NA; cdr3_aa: CAWSGLAGTYEQYF; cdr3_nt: TGTGCCTGGAGCGGACTAGCGGGAACCTACGAGCAGTACTTC
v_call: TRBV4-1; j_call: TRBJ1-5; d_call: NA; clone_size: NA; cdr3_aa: CASSQDGAGNNQPQHF; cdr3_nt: TGCGCCAGCAGCCAAGATGGGGCAGGAAACAATCAGCCCCAGCATTTT
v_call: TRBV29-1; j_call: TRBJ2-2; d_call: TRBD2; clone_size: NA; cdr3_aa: CSVGRGGPNTGELFF; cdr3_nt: TGCAGCGTTGGTCGCGGGGGGCCTAACACCGGGGAGCTGTTTTTT
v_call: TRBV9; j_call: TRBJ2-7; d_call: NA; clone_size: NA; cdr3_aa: CASSVAPGVPHEQYF; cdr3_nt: TGTGCCAGCAGCGTAGCGCCGGGAGTCCCCCACGAGCAGTACTTC
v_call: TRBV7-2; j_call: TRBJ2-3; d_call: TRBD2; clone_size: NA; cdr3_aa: CASSLARGVDTQYF; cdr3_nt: TGTGCCAGCAGCTTAGCCCGGGGGGTGGATACGCAGTATTTT
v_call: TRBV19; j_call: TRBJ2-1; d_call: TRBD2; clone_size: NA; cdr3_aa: CASSMITSGRAVEQFF; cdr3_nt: TGTGCCAGTAGTATGATAACTAGCGGGAGGGCCGTTGAGCAGTTCTTC